The 13 T cell receptor beta chains listed next were all sequenced from one sample in a study of OX40 agonist ivuxolimab in advanced cancers. Sequencing used immunoSEQ multiplex PCR; TCRdb keeps in-frame clones, though not all of them. The repertoire holds 65,000 to 75,000 clones, with 85% to 90% as singletons. The sequencing used CD4+ or CD8+ T cells sorted from blood, collected in a trial of the OX40 agonist ivuxolimab. Receptors originate from an adult with an advanced solid tumor such as melanoma, head and neck, liver or kidney cancer.

J is TRBJ2-7 and V is TRBV30, with a possible D match to TRBD1 (6 bases). The germline V gene has CDR1 GTSNPN and CDR2 SVGIG (reference sequence). The CDR3 extends over 11 amino acids. Trimming left V 5 bases short and J 7 bases short, with 12 bases between. CDR3 residues: CAWGQTGEQYF. DNA for the CDR3: TGTGCCTGGGGGCAAACAGGGGAGCAGTACTTC.

This clone was counted a single time. The gene calls are TRBV2 and TRBJ2-2; 8 bases match TRBD1. The germline V gene has CDR1 SNHLY and CDR2 FYNNEI. The J segment lost 7 bases and the V segment lost 5 bases, leaving 6 bases of the junction unmatched. There are 14 residues in the CDR3. CDR3 loop: CASSWDRMNGELFF. In DNA form, the CDR3 reads TGTGCCAGCAGTTGGGACAGGATGAACGGGGAGCTGTTTTTT. Full variable domain (outside the CDR3, taken from reference TRBV2 and TRBJ2-2): EPEVTQTPSHQVTQMGQEVILRCVPISNHLYFYWYRQILGQKVEFLVSFYNNEISEKSEIFDDQFSVERPDGSNFTLKIRSTKLEDSAMYFCASSWDRMNGELFFGEGSRLTVL.

J is TRBJ1-6 and V is TRBV6-5; the match to TRBD1 covers 7 bases. This CDR3 is 14 amino acids long. V dropped 5 bases and J dropped 7; count of bases not matched to a gene: 5. Germline lookup yields CDR1 MNHEY and CDR2 SVGAGI. The CDR3 here is CASSPHRGNSPLHF. The DNA of the CDR3 is TGTGCCAGCAGTCCTCACAGGGGCAATTCACCCCTCCACTTT.

This clone was seen just once. The chain links TRBV18 to TRBJ1-1, with 7 nucleotides matching TRBD1. The V gene end was trimmed by 3 bases and the J gene end by 4 bases; junction bases not matched to a gene: 5. The CDR3 extends over 14 amino acids. The V gene's germline CDR1 is KGHSH and CDR2 LQKENI. The CDR3 DNA sequence: TGTGCCAGCTCACCCAGACAGGGAGGCACTGAAGCTTTCTTT. As protein: CASSPRQGGTEAFF.

V gene TRBV7-9 combines with J gene TRBJ2-7; D remains unclear. V was pared by 3 bases and J by 5 bases, with 8 bases between. The CDR3 contains 12 residues. Germline loops: CDR1 SEHNR, CDR2 FQNEAQ (reference sequence). The CDR3: CASSFNSNEQYF. Here the CDR3 DNA reads TGTGCCAGCAGCTTTAACAGCAACGAGCAGTACTTC.

The chain uses TRBV27 and TRBJ1-2, with D unclear. The V gene's germline CDR1 is MNHEY and CDR2 SMNVEV (reference sequence). The V end lost 6 bases, the J end lost 8 bases, and 19 bases lay between the germline ends. The CDR3 extends over 14 amino acids. The chain's CDR3 is CASSPDNPREGYTF. The DNA for the CDR3 is TGTGCCAGCAGCCCCGACAACCCCCGGGAGGGCTACACCTTC.

The V gene is TRBV7-3, the J gene TRBJ1-1; possibly TRBD1 for D (5 bases). Looked up from germline, CDR1 is SGHTA and CDR2 is FQGTGA. CDR3 size: 15 residues. Trimming took off 5 bases at V and 5 bases at J, with 18 bases between the two ends. CDR3 nucleotides: TGTGCCAGCAGCGCCGGGACTTTCTCCCGGACTGAAGCTTTCTTT. Its protein product is CASSAGTFSRTEAFF. Variable domain in full (rest from reference TRBV7-3 and TRBJ1-1): GAGVSQTPSNKVTEKGKYVELRCDPISGHTALYWYRQSLGQGPEFLIYFQGTGAADDSGLPNDRFFAVRPEGSVSTLKIQRTERGDSAVYLCASSAGTFSRTEAFFGQGTRLTVV.

The V gene is TRBV6-1, the J gene TRBJ2-7; 9 positions match TRBD2. With 4 bases clipped from V and 5 bases from J, the junction kept 6 bases outside the gene matches. Germline assignment: CDR1 MNHNS and CDR2 SASEGT. The CDR3 is 14 amino acids. CDR3 sequence: CASSARGGLHEQYF. The CDR3 region has the DNA TGTGCCAGCAGTGCGCGGGGGGGACTCCACGAGCAGTACTTC.

The chain uses TRBV7-9 and TRBJ2-7, with D maybe TRBD2 (6 bases). V was trimmed by 1 base and J by 5 bases, leaving 15 bases between them. CDR1 and CDR2 from the germline V gene are SEHNR and FQNEAQ (reference sequence). The CDR3 consists of 15 residues. CDR3 bases: TGTGCCAGCAGCTTAGTAGGGCTAGCGAGGCACGAGCAGTACTTC. Protein product: CASSLVGLARHEQYF.

The CDR3: CAISESAGREYEQYF. The CDR3, as DNA: TGTGCCATCAGTGAGTCTGCGGGACGGGAATACGAGCAGTACTTC. This sequence joins TRBV10-3 and TRBJ2-7, with D perhaps TRBD2 (6 bases). Germline V CDR1 and CDR2: ENHRY, SYGVKD. The CDR3 runs 15 residues. Trimming left V 0 bases short and J 4 bases short, with 13 bases between.

This clone was picked up one time. This CDR3 is CASRSTGTTFF. CDR3 bases: TGTGCCAGCAGATCAACCGGGACGACCTTCTTC. The chain uses TRBV6-5 and TRBJ2-1, with D possibly called TRBD1 or TRBD2 (5 bases each). Germline V lookup: CDR1 MNHEY, CDR2 SVGAGI. V dropped 6 bases and J dropped 16 bases, with 16 bases sitting between them. CDR3 length: 11 amino acids.

The count of this clone is one. The chain employs TRBV19 and TRBJ1-5, with D possibly TRBD1 on 5 matching bases. The CDR3 consists of 15 residues. Germline V CDR1 and CDR2: LNHDA, SQIVND (reference sequence). V dropped 0 bases and J dropped 2 bases, with 8 bases sitting between them. CDR3 DNA: TGTGCCAGTAGTATAGATGCGGGGGGCAATCAGCCCCAGCATTTT. Protein: CASSIDAGGNQPQHF.

The chain uses TRBV19 and TRBJ1-6; TRBD1 might be the D (6 bases). CDR1 and CDR2 (germline): LNHDA, SQIVND (reference sequence). The V end lost 6 bases, the J end lost 7 bases, and 16 bases lay between the germline ends. CDR3 length equals 15 residues. CDR3 sequence: CASSQQGLLNSPLHF. The CDR3 DNA follows: TGTGCCAGTAGCCAACAGGGATTATTAAATTCACCCCTCCACTTT.